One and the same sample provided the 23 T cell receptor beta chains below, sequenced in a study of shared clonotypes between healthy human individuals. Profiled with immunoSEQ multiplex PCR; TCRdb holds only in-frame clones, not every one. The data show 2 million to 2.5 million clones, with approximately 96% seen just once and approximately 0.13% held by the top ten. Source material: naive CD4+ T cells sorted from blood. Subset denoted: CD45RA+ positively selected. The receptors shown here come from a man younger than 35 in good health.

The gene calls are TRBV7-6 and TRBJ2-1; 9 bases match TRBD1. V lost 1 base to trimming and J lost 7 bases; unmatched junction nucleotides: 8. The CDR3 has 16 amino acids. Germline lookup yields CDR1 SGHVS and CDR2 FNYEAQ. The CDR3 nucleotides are TGTGCCAGCAGCTTAGGCCCGGGACAGGGTTTTAATGAGCAGTTCTTC. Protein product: CASSLGPGQGFNEQFF.

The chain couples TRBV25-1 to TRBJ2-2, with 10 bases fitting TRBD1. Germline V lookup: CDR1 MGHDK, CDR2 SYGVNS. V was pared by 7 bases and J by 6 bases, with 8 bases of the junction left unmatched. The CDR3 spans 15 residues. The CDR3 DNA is TGTGCCAGCATCGGACAGGGGGACAGGGCCGGGGAGCTGTTTTTT. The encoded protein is CASIGQGDRAGELFF.

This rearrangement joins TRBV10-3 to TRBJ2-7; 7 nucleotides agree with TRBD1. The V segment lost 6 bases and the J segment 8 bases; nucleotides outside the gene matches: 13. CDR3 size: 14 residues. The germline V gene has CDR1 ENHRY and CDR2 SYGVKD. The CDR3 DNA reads TGTGCCATCAGGAGCACGGGACAGCAGGGAAAGCAGTACTTC. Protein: CAIRSTGQQGKQYF.

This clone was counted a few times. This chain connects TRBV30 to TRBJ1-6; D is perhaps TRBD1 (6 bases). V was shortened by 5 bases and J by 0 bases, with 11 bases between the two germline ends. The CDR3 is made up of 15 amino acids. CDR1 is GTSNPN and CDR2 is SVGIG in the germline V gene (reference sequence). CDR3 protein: CAWAGGGSYNSPLHF. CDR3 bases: TGTGCCTGGGCTGGAGGGGGCTCCTATAATTCACCCCTCCACTTT.

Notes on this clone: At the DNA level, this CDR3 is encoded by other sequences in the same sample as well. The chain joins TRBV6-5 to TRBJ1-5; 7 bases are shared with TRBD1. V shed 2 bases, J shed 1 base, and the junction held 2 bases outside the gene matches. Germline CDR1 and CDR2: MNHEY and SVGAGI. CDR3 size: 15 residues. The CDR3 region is CASSYGRGSNQPQHF. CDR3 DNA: TGTGCCAGCAGTTACGGCAGGGGGAGCAATCAGCCCCAGCATTTT.

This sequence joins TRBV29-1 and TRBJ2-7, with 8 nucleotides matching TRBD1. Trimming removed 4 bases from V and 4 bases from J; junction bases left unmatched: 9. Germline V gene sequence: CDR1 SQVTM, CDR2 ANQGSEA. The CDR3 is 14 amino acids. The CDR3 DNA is TGCAGCGTTGCGCCGGGACAGGTACCTTACGAGCAGTACTTC. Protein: CSVAPGQVPYEQYF.

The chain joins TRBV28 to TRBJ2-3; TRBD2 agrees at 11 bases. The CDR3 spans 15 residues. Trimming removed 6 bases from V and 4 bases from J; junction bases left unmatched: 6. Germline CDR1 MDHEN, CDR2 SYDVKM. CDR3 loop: CASSPGLAGADTQYF. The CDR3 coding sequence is TGTGCCAGCAGCCCTGGACTAGCGGGTGCAGATACGCAGTATTTT.

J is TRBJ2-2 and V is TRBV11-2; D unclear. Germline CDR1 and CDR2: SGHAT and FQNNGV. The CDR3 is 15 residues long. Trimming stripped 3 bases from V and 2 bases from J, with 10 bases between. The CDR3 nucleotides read TGTGCCAGCAGCTTTGTAACTTATAACACCGGGGAGCTGTTTTTT. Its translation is CASSFVTYNTGELFF.

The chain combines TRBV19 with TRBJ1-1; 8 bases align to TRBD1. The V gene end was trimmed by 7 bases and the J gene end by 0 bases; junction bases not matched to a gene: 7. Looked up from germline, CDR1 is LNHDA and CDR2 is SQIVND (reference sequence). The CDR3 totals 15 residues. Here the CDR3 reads CASTRQGTMNTEAFF. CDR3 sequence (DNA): TGTGCCAGTACCAGACAGGGGACTATGAACACTGAAGCTTTCTTT.

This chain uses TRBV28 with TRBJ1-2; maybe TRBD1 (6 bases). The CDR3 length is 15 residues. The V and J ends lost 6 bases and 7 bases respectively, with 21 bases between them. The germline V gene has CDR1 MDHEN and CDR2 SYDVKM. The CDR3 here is CASRPPRDRTGGYTF. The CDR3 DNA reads TGTGCCAGCAGACCCCCCCGCGACAGGACGGGTGGCTACACCTTC.

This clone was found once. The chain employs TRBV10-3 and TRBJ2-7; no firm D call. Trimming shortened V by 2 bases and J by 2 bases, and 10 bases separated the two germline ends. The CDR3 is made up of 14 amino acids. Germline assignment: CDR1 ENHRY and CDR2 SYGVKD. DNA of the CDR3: TGTGCCATCAGTGAGGGAGAGCCCCCCTACGAGCAGTACTTC. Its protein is CAISEGEPPYEQYF.

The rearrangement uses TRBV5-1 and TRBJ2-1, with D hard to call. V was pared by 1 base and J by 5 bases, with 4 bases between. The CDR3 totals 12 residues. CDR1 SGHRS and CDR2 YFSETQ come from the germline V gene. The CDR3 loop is CASSLMDNEQFF. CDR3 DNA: TGCGCCAGCAGCTTGATGGACAATGAGCAGTTCTTC.

CDR3 sequence reads: CASSIVSGSQHF. The CDR3 nucleotides read TGTGCCAGTAGTATAGTTTCCGGGTCCCAGCATTTT. This chain connects TRBV19 to TRBJ1-5; D is unclear. This CDR3 is 12 amino acids long. Germline loops: CDR1 LNHDA, CDR2 SQIVND (reference sequence). With 1 base removed from V and 11 bases from J, the gap between germline ends came to 9 bases.

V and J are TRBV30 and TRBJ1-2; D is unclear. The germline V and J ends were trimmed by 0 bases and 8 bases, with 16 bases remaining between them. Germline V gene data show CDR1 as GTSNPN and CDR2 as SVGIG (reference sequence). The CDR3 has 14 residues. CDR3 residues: CAWSVPPRAVGYTF. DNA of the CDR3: TGTGCCTGGAGTGTACCCCCACGAGCCGTCGGCTACACCTTC.

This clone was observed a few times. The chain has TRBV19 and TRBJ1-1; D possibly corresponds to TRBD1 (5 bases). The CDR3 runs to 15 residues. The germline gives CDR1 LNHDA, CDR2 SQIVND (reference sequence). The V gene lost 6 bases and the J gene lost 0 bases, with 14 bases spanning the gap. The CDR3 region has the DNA TGTGCCAGTAGCCCTAGGGGCGAAATGAACACTGAAGCTTTCTTT. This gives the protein CASSPRGEMNTEAFF. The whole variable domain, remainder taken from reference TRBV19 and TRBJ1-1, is DGGITQSPKYLFRKEGQNVTLSCEQNLNHDAMYWYRQDPGQGLRLIYYSQIVNDFQKGDIAEGYSVSREKKESFPLTVTSAQKNPTAFYLCASSPRGEMNTEAFFGQGTRLTVV.

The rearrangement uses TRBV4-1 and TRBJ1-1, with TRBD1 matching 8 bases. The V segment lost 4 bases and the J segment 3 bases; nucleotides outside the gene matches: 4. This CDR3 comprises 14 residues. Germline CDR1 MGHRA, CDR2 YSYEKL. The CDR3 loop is CASSPTGADTEAFF. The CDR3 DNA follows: TGCGCCAGCAGCCCGACAGGGGCGGACACTGAAGCTTTCTTT.

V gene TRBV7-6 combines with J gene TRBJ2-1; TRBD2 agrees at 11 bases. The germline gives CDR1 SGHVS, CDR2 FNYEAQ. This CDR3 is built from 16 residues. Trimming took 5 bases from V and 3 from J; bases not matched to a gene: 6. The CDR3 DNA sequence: TGTGCCAGCAGCGGGACTAGCGGCGGGGGCTACAATGAGCAGTTCTTC. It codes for CASSGTSGGGYNEQFF. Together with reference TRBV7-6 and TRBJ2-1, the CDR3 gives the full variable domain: GAGVSQSPRYKVTKRGQDVALRCDPISGHVSLYWYRQALGQGPEFLTYFNYEAQQDKSGLPNDRFSAERPEGSISTLTIQRTEQRDSAMYRCASSGTSGGGYNEQFFGPGTRLTVL.

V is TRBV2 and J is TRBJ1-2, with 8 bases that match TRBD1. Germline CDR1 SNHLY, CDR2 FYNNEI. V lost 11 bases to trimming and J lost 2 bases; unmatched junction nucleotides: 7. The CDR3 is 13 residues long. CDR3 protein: CAGTPGGNYGYTF. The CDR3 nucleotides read TGTGCCGGCACGCCAGGGGGCAACTATGGCTACACCTTC.

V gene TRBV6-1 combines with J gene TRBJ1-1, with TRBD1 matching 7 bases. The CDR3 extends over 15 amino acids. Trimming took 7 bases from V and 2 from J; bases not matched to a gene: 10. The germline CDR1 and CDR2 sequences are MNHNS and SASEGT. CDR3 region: CASIRTGAYNTEAFF. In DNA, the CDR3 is TGTGCCAGCATTAGAACAGGGGCTTACAACACTGAAGCTTTCTTT.

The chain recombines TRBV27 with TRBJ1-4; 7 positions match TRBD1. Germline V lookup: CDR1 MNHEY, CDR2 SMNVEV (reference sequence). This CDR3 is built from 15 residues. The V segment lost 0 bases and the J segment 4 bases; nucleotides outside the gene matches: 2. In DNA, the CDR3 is TGTGCCAGCAGTTTATCCCAGGGGGGTAATGAAAAACTGTTTTTT. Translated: CASSLSQGGNEKLFF.

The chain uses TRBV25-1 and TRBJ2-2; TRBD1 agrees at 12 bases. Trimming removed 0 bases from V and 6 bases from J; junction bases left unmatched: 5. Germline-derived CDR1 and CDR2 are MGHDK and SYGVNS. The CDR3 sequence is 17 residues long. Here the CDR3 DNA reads TGTGCCAGCAGTGAATATAAGGGACAGGGGGCGCCCGGGGAGCTGTTTTTT. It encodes CASSEYKGQGAPGELFF.

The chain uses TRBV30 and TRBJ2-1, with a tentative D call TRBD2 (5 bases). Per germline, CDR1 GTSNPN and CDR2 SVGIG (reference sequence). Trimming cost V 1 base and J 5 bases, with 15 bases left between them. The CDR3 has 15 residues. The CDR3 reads CAWSEGVLAHNEQFF. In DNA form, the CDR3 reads TGTGCCTGGAGTGAGGGTGTTCTAGCCCACAATGAGCAGTTCTTC.

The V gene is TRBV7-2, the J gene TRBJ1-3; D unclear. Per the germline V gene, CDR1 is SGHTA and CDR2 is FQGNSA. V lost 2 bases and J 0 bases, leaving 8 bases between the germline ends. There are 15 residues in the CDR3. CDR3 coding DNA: TGTGCCAGCAGCTTAACAGCTAGCTCTGGAAACACCATATATTTT. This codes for CASSLTASSGNTIYF.